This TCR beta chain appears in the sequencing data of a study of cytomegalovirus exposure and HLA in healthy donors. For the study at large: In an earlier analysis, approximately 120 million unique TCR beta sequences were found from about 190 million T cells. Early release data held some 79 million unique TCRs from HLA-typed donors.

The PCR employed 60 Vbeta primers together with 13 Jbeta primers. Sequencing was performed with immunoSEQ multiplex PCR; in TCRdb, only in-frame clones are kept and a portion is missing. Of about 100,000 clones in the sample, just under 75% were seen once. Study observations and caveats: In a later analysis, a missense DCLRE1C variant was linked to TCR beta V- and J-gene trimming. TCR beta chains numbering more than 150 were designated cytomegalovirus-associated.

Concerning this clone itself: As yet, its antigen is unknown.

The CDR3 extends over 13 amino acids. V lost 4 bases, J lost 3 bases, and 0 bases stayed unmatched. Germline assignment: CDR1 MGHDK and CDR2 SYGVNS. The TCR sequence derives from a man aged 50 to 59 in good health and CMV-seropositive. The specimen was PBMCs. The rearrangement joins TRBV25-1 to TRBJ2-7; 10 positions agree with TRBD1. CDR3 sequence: CASSGTGGYEQYF. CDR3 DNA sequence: TGTGCCAGCAGTGGGACAGGGGGCTACGAGCAGTACTTC.